The clone carrying this TCR beta chain was observed a handful of times. What it binds is not known. The CDR3 covers 13 residues. Deletions cut 8 bases from V and 4 bases from J, with 15 bases between. CDR1 and CDR2 from the germline V gene are MNHEY and SMNVEV (reference sequence). From the RT-PCR reads, TCRdb called clonotypes with MiXCR, one entry per CDR3 protein. The table records 500,000 to 600,000 distinct CDR3 sequences, approximately 12% of them present only once. This entry belongs to a study of response to subunit inactivated influenza vaccine. Study-wide findings and caveats: A suggestion made by the authors is that each seasonal influenza vaccination recruits few new T cells.

This chain links TRBV27 with TRBJ2-7, with a weak D call TRBD2 (5 bases). The clonotype originates from a man aged 45-60 years who received an inactivated influenza vaccine. The input for sequencing was PBMCs from blood, taken roughly 46 days after vaccination. The CDR3 is CASGPGSLYEQYF. The CDR3 nucleotides are TGTGCCAGCGGACCGGGGAGTTTATACGAGCAGTACTTC.